The clone carrying this TCR beta chain came up a few times. Antigen unknown. This CDR3 comprises 14 residues. CDR1 and CDR2 (germline): SGHTA, FQGNSA. V lost 1 base, J lost 5 bases, and 11 bases lay in between. These data are taken from a study of identical twins. Study conclusions and caveats: Where beta out-of-frame sequences were concerned, excess twin sharing was weaker. In monozygotic twins, models underestimated the sharing of out-of-frame TCR alpha.

All donors comprised healthy Caucasians. Through template switching, a universal primer site was introduced, and the cDNA contained unique molecular identifiers. In TCRdb, the 5' RACE reads were re-called with MiXCR into one record per CDR3 protein. The table lists approximately 410,000 distinct CDR3 sequences, approximately 17% of them singletons. This clonotype was sampled from a man aged 45-65 years in good health. The sequencing input was naive T cells sorted from blood. The chain is built from TRBV7-2 and TRBJ1-1; D gene ambiguous. CDR3 residues: CASSLDGGVTEAFF. DNA for the CDR3: TGTGCCAGCAGCTTAGATGGCGGGGTAACTGAAGCTTTCTTT.